This T cell receptor (beta chain) was recorded in a study of shared clonotypes between healthy human individuals. Study-level findings and limits: Naive CD4 clonotypes overlapped across several donors at roughly 4.5%.

TCRdb keeps only in-frame clones here, not all; method: immunoSEQ multiplex PCR. The sample gives some 790,000 clones, 55% to 75% of which show up once; under 2% is in the top ten. In the case of this clone: The antigen remains undetermined.

The sample consisted of memory CD4+ T cells sorted from blood. Subset specified: CD45RA-negative fraction. The receptor comes from a woman between 25 and 40 years old in good health.

In DNA, the CDR3 is TGTGCCAGCCGGACTAACAGGGCGCCTGGCTACACCTTC. It codes for CASRTNRAPGYTF. The chain recombines TRBV6-1 with TRBJ1-2; a possible D gene is TRBD1 (6 bases). The CDR3 covers 13 residues. V was shortened by 8 bases and J by 7 bases, with 17 bases between the two germline ends. Germline V gene data show CDR1 as MNHNS and CDR2 as SASEGT.